This T cell receptor (beta chain) stems from a study of shared clonotypes between healthy human individuals (dated by TCRdb to the early 2020s). The study in broad terms: The cohort comprised two women and a few men aged 18 to 49 years. For each donor, three plates each were used for CD4 naive and CD4 memory, two plates were used for CD8 naive, and one plate was used for CD8 memory. The study deeply sequenced blood TCR repertoires of five healthy adults to estimate repertoire size and the extent of clonotype sharing between individuals. To increase sequencing depth and limit assay-specific biases, TCR repertoire library preparation and sequencing were carried out by different laboratories using diverse techniques. Each donor's leukapheresis produced roughly between roughly 0.85 and 10 billion PBMCs.

CD8 naive samples consisted of CD45RO-negative cells that were positively selected for CCR7, yielding a CD45RA+CCR7+ population without TemRA cells. The donors were healthy, HIV-negative adults who had no recently reported acute infections or vaccinations. Every donor was a Caucasian adult living in Nashville, Tennessee, USA. Blood was collected by leukapheresis, and PBMCs were isolated by Ficoll-Histopaque density gradient centrifugation and then cryopreserved in liquid nitrogen vapor phase. Analytical flow cytometry was used to check the purity and quantity of each magnetically sorted T cell population. Genomic DNA was isolated from every sorted fraction and measured by UV absorbance on a Nanodrop 2000c. In this sample, this clone turned up a few times. Its recognized antigen is unknown. No much larger clonotype is one base removed from it; base qualities were not supplied. TCR CDR3 regions were amplified from genomic DNA by multiplex PCR using the deep immunoSEQ assay. Extracted genomic DNA from each cell subset was spread evenly across all wells of several immunoSEQ 96-well plates, with each plate serving as a replicate. For sorted subsets, about 200 ng genomic DNA, equal to tens of thousands of T cell genomes, was loaded into each replicate PCR. The purified libraries were quantified using a Qubit 3.0 fluorometer, sized with a Bioanalyzer 2100, and then quantified again using the KAPA Library Quantification kit. A separate single-read 150-cycle Illumina NextSeq 550 flow cell was used to sequence each immunoSEQ 96-well plate. In the paper's pipeline: The immunoSEQ output contained only junctional sequences without quality scores, so filtering could not match that applied to full-length reads. Sequences were annotated with PyIR, a Python wrapper for IgBLAST v1.9, using IMGT germline references to assign V/J genes and CDR3. Any read was removed if the V/J assignment was weak (E-value above 1e-6), the CDR3 was missing, or the read contained stop codons, out-of-frame junctions, or ambiguous translated residues. V3J clonotypes were defined by identical inferred V gene, J gene, and CDR3 amino acid sequence. Percentage overlap between repertoires was computed as shared unique clonotypes divided by the size of the smaller repertoire. RTK rarefaction, the Chao1 estimator, and Recon v2.1 estimates of unobserved clonotypes were used to assess repertoire richness. Generation probabilities for all TCRbeta clonotypes obtained by the gDNA method from a few donors were computed using OLGA. Not all clones reach the TCRdb copy of this immuneACCESS table, which keeps in-frame sequences only. Checked studies attribute under half of the gap to unresolved V genes and leave the rest unexplained. The V and J calls and clone size were taken over from that table, and D and trimming were inferred from the DNA. The sample includes 550,000 to 750,000 clones, with roughly 95% observed a single time. In total, the top ten clones hold around 0.097% of the sample.

Study-level results and caveats: Based on pairwise subsampling, the degree of clonotype sharing among donors was expected to be affected by sequencing depth. Incomplete sequencing was indicated by rarefaction of sorted-subset datasets, despite the large sequencing depth. Sharing across several donors was observed for approximately 5% of naive CD4, 3% to 3.5% of naive CD8, over 2% of memory CD4, and roughly 0.43% of memory CD8 clonotypes. Naive subsets generally had larger estimated clonotype richness than memory subsets. Sampling was restricted to blood, and TCR repertoires in tissues likely differ from the TCR repertoires found in blood. Higher generation probabilities were observed for clonotypes shared by all four sorted-subset donors than for non-shared clonotypes. The genetic and exposure-history diversity represented was limited by the small number of donors.

The sequence was obtained from a woman in her twenties or thirties in good health. The material sequenced was naive CD8+ T cells sorted from blood. The cell subset or site label on this specimen signifies: CD45RA+CCR7+.

The nucleotide sequence reads TGTGCCAGCAGTTACGGGGGGCATGGCTACACCTTC. Translated, it gives CASSYGGHGYTF. The chain joins TRBV6-5 to TRBJ1-2; the D segment could be TRBD1, given 6 matching bases. CDR1 and CDR2, per the germline V gene, are MNHEY and SVGAGI. V drops 2 bases and J drops 6 bases, leaving 7 bases in between. CDR3 length: 12 amino acids, cysteine to phenylalanine. The entry retains the CDR3 DNA only, 36 bases that are in frame from base 1.